Listed below are T cell receptor beta chains from one sample, sequenced in a study of cytotoxic CD8 clonotypes in ibrutinib-treated CLL. Here immunoSEQ multiplex PCR was the method, and the copy in TCRdb shows in-frame clones only, minus some. Seen here are fewer than 400,000 clones, 67% observed once, and the top ten hold around 6.3%. Sequenced here: PBMCs, sampled after 36 months of ibrutinib treatment. These receptors all come from a human donor with chronic lymphocytic leukemia. The CDR3 runs from the conserved cysteine through the conserved F or W. Each record gives: J gene, V gene, D gene, clone size, CDR3 protein, CDR3 DNA. A D gene is named only where the DNA matches it firmly. Size is stated for part of the rows, as once, few or many counts, or as a class when the clone is expanded.

TRBJ2-3 TRBV15 NA NA CATSGFLRATDTQYF TGTGCCACCAGCGGATTTCTCAGGGCCACAGATACGCAGTATTTT
TRBJ2-7 TRBV29-1 TRBD2 NA CSALAGGFYEQYF TGCAGCGCCCTAGCGGGAGGATTTTACGAGCAGTACTTC
TRBJ1-2 TRBV19 NA NA CATLNLRGAANYGYTF TGTGCCACCCTCAACCTTCGGGGGGCCGCTAACTATGGCTACACCTTC
TRBJ1-3 TRBV9 NA NA CASDGGPGNTIYF TGTGCCAGCGACGGGGGCCCTGGGAACACCATATATTTT
TRBJ2-5 TRBV11-3 NA once CASSLDASPQETQYF TGTGCCAGCAGCTTAGACGCGTCTCCCCAAGAGACCCAGTACTTC
TRBJ1-5 TRBV12-5 NA NA CASGFPTGKPQHF TGTGCTAGTGGTTTCCCAACAGGGAAGCCCCAGCATTTT
TRBJ1-2 TRBV2 TRBD1 NA CASKNRGANYGYTF TGTGCCAGCAAAAACAGGGGTGCTAACTATGGCTACACCTTC
TRBJ2-5 TRBV6-6 TRBD2 NA CASSSVAGGPETQYF TGTGCCAGCAGTTCCGTAGCGGGGGGGCCTGAGACCCAGTACTTC
TRBJ1-3 TRBV19 NA NA CASSTAATVLSGNTIYF TGTGCCAGTAGTACCGCAGCGACGGTTCTCTCTGGAAACACCATATATTTT
TRBJ2-3 TRBV5-1 NA once CASSLPGGDTQYF TGCGCCAGCAGCTTACCGGGCGGAGATACGCAGTATTTT
TRBJ1-2 TRBV11-2 NA once CASRKTLDLKLNYGYTF TGTGCCAGCAGAAAAACCTTAGATTTAAAGCTTAACTATGGCTACACCTTC
TRBJ2-5 TRBV7-8 NA NA CASSLAYQVQETQYF TGTGCCAGCAGCTTAGCTTACCAGGTGCAAGAGACCCAGTACTTC
TRBJ1-2 TRBV6-5 NA few CASSYGKGSYGYTF TGTGCCAGCAGTTACGGGAAGGGCAGCTATGGCTACACCTTC
TRBJ1-1 TRBV18 NA NA CASSPNKAVNTEAFF TGTGCCAGCTCACCAAACAAGGCAGTGAACACTGAAGCTTTCTTT
TRBJ1-5 TRBV6-5 NA few CASSEAGNQPQHF TGTGCCAGCAGCGAGGCGGGGAATCAGCCCCAGCATTTT
TRBJ2-7 TRBV2 TRBD1 few CATGTGARWQYF TGTGCCACTGGGACAGGTGCCCGGTGGCAGTACTTC
TRBJ2-7 TRBV19 NA NA CASSNQAYEQYF TGTGCCAGTAGTAACCAGGCCTACGAGCAGTACTTC
TRBJ1-5 TRBV10-2 NA NA CASSAITGSYQPQHF TGCGCCAGCAGCGCAATAACAGGGAGCTATCAGCCCCAGCATTTT
TRBJ2-7 TRBV29-1 NA NA CSVSDSPFYEQYF TGCAGCGTTTCGGACTCGCCATTCTACGAGCAGTACTTC
TRBJ2-7 TRBV10-2 TRBD1 NA CASGDPGQGAYEQYF TGCGCCAGCGGGGACCCGGGACAGGGGGCCTACGAGCAGTACTTC
TRBJ2-2 TRBV7-6 NA few CASSFSGLPGELFF TGTGCCAGCAGCTTTTCGGGACTTCCCGGGGAGCTGTTTTTT
TRBJ1-6 TRBV25-1 NA NA CASRSGAGNSPLHF TGTGCCAGCAGGTCGGGGGCCGGTAATTCACCCCTCCACTTT
TRBJ2-1 TRBV11-2 NA few CASSLDYPGDGNYEQFF TGTGCCAGCAGCTTAGATTACCCAGGGGATGGAAACTATGAGCAGTTCTTC
TRBJ2-5 TRBV28 NA NA CASSLGEGHSETQYF TGTGCCAGCAGTTTAGGTGAAGGCCATTCAGAGACCCAGTACTTC
TRBJ1-5 TRBV6-1 NA NA CASSGTGYQPQHF TGTGCCAGCAGTGGAACAGGGTATCAGCCCCAGCATTTT
TRBJ2-1 TRBV18 TRBD2 NA CASSPPGAGASYNEQFF TGTGCCAGCTCACCACCTGGAGCGGGAGCGTCCTACAATGAGCAGTTCTTC
TRBJ2-3 TRBV7-2 NA once CASSLAGSLWGDTQYF TGTGCCAGCAGCTTAGCGGGGTCTCTTTGGGGGGATACGCAGTATTTT
TRBJ2-7 TRBV4-3 NA NA CASSQYRTPGYEQYF TGCGCCAGCAGCCAATATAGAACCCCCGGATACGAGCAGTACTTC
TRBJ1-2 TRBV28 NA NA CASSSTGPHRVKNTF TGTGCCAGCAGTTCTACCGGGCCCCACAGGGTGAAAAACACCTTC
TRBJ2-7 TRBV4-1 TRBD2 NA CASSQDYAGGPSEQYF TGCGCCAGCAGCCAAGATTACGCGGGAGGGCCATCCGAGCAGTACTTC
TRBJ2-7 TRBV5-1 TRBD1 NA CASSWTGVTSYEQYF TGCGCCAGCAGCTGGACAGGGGTAACATCCTACGAGCAGTACTTC
TRBJ1-1 TRBV29-1 NA few CSVHRDTHAFF TGCAGCGTGCACCGGGACACGCATGCTTTCTTT
TRBJ2-7 TRBV9 NA NA CASSVAGTPLWEQYF TGTGCCAGCAGCGTAGCCGGGACACCTTTATGGGAGCAGTACTTC
TRBJ1-2 TRBV18 TRBD1 once CASSPSGQTYYGYTF TGTGCCAGCTCACCATCGGGACAGACCTACTATGGCTACACCTTC
TRBJ2-7 TRBV14 NA NA CASSQTGGTYAYEQYF TGTGCCAGCAGCCAAACCGGGGGAACGTACGCCTACGAGCAGTACTTC
TRBJ2-5 TRBV4-1 NA NA CASSLLLPETQYF TGCGCCAGCAGCCTCCTGCTGCCGGAGACCCAGTACTTC
TRBJ2-1 TRBV4-1 TRBD2 NA CASSQVESGGGEQFF TGCGCCAGCAGCCAAGTGGAGTCGGGAGGAGGTGAGCAGTTCTTC
TRBJ2-7 TRBV29-1 TRBD1 NA CSVATTTGWAYEQYF TGCAGCGTCGCTACGACGACAGGGTGGGCCTACGAGCAGTACTTC
TRBJ2-5 TRBV28 TRBD1 NA CASSPEQGAVETQYF TGTGCCAGCAGTCCGGAACAGGGGGCCGTAGAGACCCAGTACTTC
TRBJ2-7 TRBV10-2 NA NA CASSEAVSLYEQYF TGCGCCAGCAGCGAAGCGGTGAGTCTCTACGAGCAGTACTTC
TRBJ1-4 TRBV7-9 NA NA CASSQQATTNEKLFF TGTGCCAGCAGCCAACAGGCGACAACTAATGAAAAACTGTTTTTT
TRBJ1-1 TRBV19 TRBD1 NA CASSYRGTEAFF TGTGCCAGTAGCTACAGGGGAACTGAAGCTTTCTTT
TRBJ1-2 TRBV5-4 NA NA CASSQSRRTADYGYTF TGTGCCAGCAGCCAAAGCCGCCGGACGGCGGACTATGGCTACACCTTC
TRBJ2-1 TRBV4-1 NA few CASSQSGEQFF TGCGCCAGCAGCCAATCAGGGGAGCAGTTCTTC
TRBJ2-1 TRBV10-1 TRBD1 few CASSPGDRDEQFF TGCGCCAGCAGCCCCGGGGACAGGGATGAGCAGTTCTTC
TRBJ1-2 TRBV19 NA NA CASLGDGYTF TGTGCCAGTTTGGGAGACGGCTACACCTTC